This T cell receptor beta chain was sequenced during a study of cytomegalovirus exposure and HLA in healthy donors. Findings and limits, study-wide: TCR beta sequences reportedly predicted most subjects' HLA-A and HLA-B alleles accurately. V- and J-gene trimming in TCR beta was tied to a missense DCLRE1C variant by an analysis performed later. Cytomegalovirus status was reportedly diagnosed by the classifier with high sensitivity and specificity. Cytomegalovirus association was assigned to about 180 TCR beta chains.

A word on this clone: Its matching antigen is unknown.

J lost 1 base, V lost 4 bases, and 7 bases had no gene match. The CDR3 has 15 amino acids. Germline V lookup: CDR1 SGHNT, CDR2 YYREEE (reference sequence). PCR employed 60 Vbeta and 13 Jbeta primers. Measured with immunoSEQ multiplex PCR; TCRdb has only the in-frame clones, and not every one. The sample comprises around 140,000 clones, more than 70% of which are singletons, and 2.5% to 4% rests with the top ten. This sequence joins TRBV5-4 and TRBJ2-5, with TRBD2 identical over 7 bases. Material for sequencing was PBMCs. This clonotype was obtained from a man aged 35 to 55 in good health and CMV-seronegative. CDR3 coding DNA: TGTGCCAGCAGCCGGGATCGGGGGGTCCAAGAGACCCAGTACTTC. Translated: CASSRDRGVQETQYF. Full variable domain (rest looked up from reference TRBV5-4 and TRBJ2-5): ETGVTQSPTHLIKTRGQQVTLRCSSQSGHNTVSWYQQALGQGPQFIFQYYREEENGRGNFPPRFSGLQFPNYSSELNVNALELDDSALYLCASSRDRGVQETQYFGPGTRLLVL.